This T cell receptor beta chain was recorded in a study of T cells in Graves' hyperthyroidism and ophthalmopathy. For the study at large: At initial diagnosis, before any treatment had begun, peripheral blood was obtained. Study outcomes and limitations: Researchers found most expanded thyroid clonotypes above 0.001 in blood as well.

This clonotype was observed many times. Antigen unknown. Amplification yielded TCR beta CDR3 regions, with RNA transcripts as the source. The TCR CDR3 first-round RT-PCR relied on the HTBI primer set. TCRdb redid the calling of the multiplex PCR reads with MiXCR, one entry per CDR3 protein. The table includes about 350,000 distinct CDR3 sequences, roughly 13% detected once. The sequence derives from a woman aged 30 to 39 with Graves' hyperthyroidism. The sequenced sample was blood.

CDR3 protein: CSAPGRMNTEAFF. CDR3 sequence (DNA): TGCAGTGCACCGGGACGGATGAACACTGAAGCTTTCTTT. The chain is built from TRBV20-1 and TRBJ1-1; D perhaps matches TRBD1 (5 bases). CDR1 is DFQATT and CDR2 is SNEGSKA in the germline V gene (reference sequence). The V and J ends lost 6 bases and 0 bases respectively, with 11 bases between them. This CDR3 spans 13 amino acids.